Presented here are 26 T cell receptor beta chains from one specimen sequenced in a study of identical twins. One entry per CDR3 protein results from TCRdb running MiXCR on the 5' RACE reads. The profile shows about 500,000 distinct CDR3 sequences, roughly an eighth of them singletons. The same sample was also used in a study of yellow fever vaccine responses in identical twins.

The specimen sequenced was CD4+ T cells sorted from blood. The receptors come from a woman aged 18-29 years in good health.

CDR3 loop: CASSPRDTGTTGELFF. The CDR3 DNA reads TGTGCCAGCAGCCCCAGGGACACCGGCACCACCGGGGAGCTGTTTTTT. The chain couples TRBV7-9 to TRBJ2-2; perhaps TRBD1 as D (6 bases). V lost 5 bases and J 4 bases, leaving 17 bases between the germline ends. The length of the CDR3 is 16 residues. Germline CDR1 is SEHNR and CDR2 is FQNEAQ (reference sequence).

The rearrangement uses TRBV21-1 and TRBJ2-3; the table calls TRBD1, which could not be checked here. TRBV21-1 is marked as a pseudogene. The length of the CDR3 is 16 residues. The CDR3 sequence is CASSQPARETTDTQYF. The CDR3 DNA reads TGTGCCAGCAGCCAGCCGGCCCGGGAGACCACAGATACGCAGTATTTT.

The chain has TRBV2 and TRBJ2-2; 8 nucleotides line up with TRBD1. This CDR3 comprises 17 residues. The V gene's germline CDR1 is SNHLY and CDR2 FYNNEI. V lost 6 bases to trimming and J lost 0 bases; unmatched junction nucleotides: 9. The CDR3 DNA is TGTGCCAGCAGGCCCCTACGGACAGGGCCGAACACCGGGGAGCTGTTTTTT. Residues: CASRPLRTGPNTGELFF.

The chain carries TRBV7-2 and TRBJ1-5; 10 nucleotides line up with TRBD1. The CDR3 contains 15 residues. Germline-derived CDR1 and CDR2 are SGHTA and FQGNSA. Unmatched junction bases numbered 3, after V lost 4 bases and J lost 3 bases. This chain's CDR3 is CASSWDRGLNQPQHF. Written as DNA, the CDR3 is TGTGCCAGCAGCTGGGACAGGGGTCTCAATCAGCCCCAGCATTTT.

The chain couples TRBV5-1 to TRBJ2-6; D unclear. The CDR3 spans 16 residues. Looked up from germline, CDR1 is SGHRS and CDR2 is YFSETQ. V lost 5 bases, J lost 0 bases, and 12 bases lay in between. The CDR3 DNA is TGCGCCAGCAGTGAGATGTGGAACTCTGGGGCCAACGTCCTGACTTTC. This sequence encodes CASSEMWNSGANVLTF. The full variable domain, its missing parts supplied by reference TRBV5-1 and TRBJ2-6, is KAGVTQTPRYLIKTRGQQVTLSCSPISGHRSVSWYQQTPGQGLQFLFEYFSETQRNKGNFPGRFSGRQFSNSRSEMNVSTLELGDSALYLCASSEMWNSGANVLTFGAGSRLTVL.

This clonotype has only a few counts. The CDR3 spells CASSLDQVSYNEQFF. The CDR3 coding sequence is TGCGCCAGCAGCTTGGATCAAGTTTCCTACAATGAGCAGTTCTTC. The chain has TRBV5-1 and TRBJ2-1; D ambiguous. The V gene's germline CDR1 is SGHRS and CDR2 YFSETQ. The CDR3 is 15 amino acids. V shed 0 bases and J shed 1 base, with 8 bases lying between them.

This clonotype was seen only a few times. V and J are TRBV29-1 and TRBJ2-5, with D unclear. Germline V lookup: CDR1 SQVTM, CDR2 ANQGSEA. The CDR3 is 13 amino acids. V lost 7 bases and J 9 bases, leaving 21 bases between the germline ends. The CDR3, as DNA: TGCAGCGCGTCTTCAGATCTTCGGGTGTCCCAGTACTTC. It encodes CSASSDLRVSQYF.

This clonotype was recorded a few times. V and J are TRBV7-2 and TRBJ2-5, with TRBD2 matching 11 bases. The germline CDR1 and CDR2 sequences are SGHTA and FQGNSA. With 9 bases clipped from V and 2 bases from J, the junction kept 5 bases outside the gene matches. The CDR3 totals 14 residues. CDR3 sequence: CASLAGGSQETQYF. The CDR3 DNA reads as TGTGCCAGTCTAGCGGGAGGTAGTCAAGAGACCCAGTACTTC.

This clonotype was picked up a small number of times. The chain has TRBV9 and TRBJ2-3; tentatively, D is TRBD1 (6 bases). The CDR3 totals 15 residues. CDR1 is SGDLS, CDR2 YYNGEE, per germline. Trimming pared 1 base from V and 3 bases from J, leaving 12 bases between. CDR3 protein: CASSVTGSATDTQYF. In nucleotides, the CDR3 is TGTGCCAGCAGCGTAACAGGGTCTGCTACAGATACGCAGTATTTT. The full variable domain, with the rest looked up from reference TRBV9 and TRBJ2-3, is DSGVTQTPKHLITATGQRVTLRCSPRSGDLSVYWYQQSLDQGLQFLIQYYNGEERAKGNILERFSAQQFPDLHSELNLSSLELGDSALYFCASSVTGSATDTQYFGPGTRLTVL.

This clonotype was picked up a small number of times. This chain uses TRBV20-1 with TRBJ2-7; TRBD1 is a possible D gene (6 bases). The CDR3 runs to 15 residues. V lost 4 bases and J 7 bases, leaving 23 bases between the germline ends. Germline CDR1 reads DFQATT; CDR2 reads SNEGSKA (reference sequence). The CDR3 region is CSAISLAQGLGEQYF. The CDR3 DNA reads TGCAGTGCTATTTCTCTCGCACAGGGCCTTGGGGAGCAGTACTTC.

The chain couples TRBV3-1 to TRBJ2-1; 10 nucleotides agree with TRBD2. Trimming removed 2 bases from V and 6 bases from J; junction bases left unmatched: 7. The CDR3 length is 16 residues. Germline V lookup: CDR1 LGHDT, CDR2 YNNKEL (reference sequence). In DNA, the CDR3 is TGTGCCAGCAGCCAACGGACTAGCGGAACCTCCAATGAGCAGTTCTTC. As protein: CASSQRTSGTSNEQFF.

V usage is TRBV11-2 and J usage is TRBJ2-1; D is undetermined. The V end lost 4 bases, the J end lost 5 bases, and 9 bases lay between the germline ends. CDR3 size: 13 residues. Germline lookup yields CDR1 SGHAT and CDR2 FQNNGV. The CDR3 loop reads CASSSVVHNEQFF. CDR3 bases: TGTGCCAGCAGCTCGGTGGTACACAATGAGCAGTTCTTC.

The chain joins TRBV10-3 to TRBJ2-1; 8 bases match TRBD1. This CDR3 contains 15 residues. J was trimmed by 1 base and V by 6 bases; bases with no gene match: 5. CDR1 is ENHRY, CDR2 SYGVKD, per germline. CDR3 loop: CAIRSGQASYNEQFF. The CDR3 coding sequence is TGTGCCATCAGGTCGGGACAGGCGTCCTACAATGAGCAGTTCTTC.

This clonotype was observed a handful of times. The rearrangement uses TRBV28 and TRBJ2-1; no reliable D call. Between the trimmed V and J ends, which lost 7 bases and 3 bases, there was a span of 10 bases. Germline V gene sequence: CDR1 MDHEN, CDR2 SYDVKM. The CDR3 extends over 13 amino acids. CDR3 nucleotides: TGTGCCAGCAAGTCCGGCAACTACAATGAGCAGTTCTTC. Translated: CASKSGNYNEQFF.

The V gene is TRBV5-1, the J gene TRBJ2-2, with D possibly being TRBD2 (5 bases). This CDR3 region has 14 residues. Per germline, CDR1 SGHRS and CDR2 YFSETQ. Trimming removed 5 bases from V and 4 bases from J, with 12 bases in between. CDR3 loop: CASRSGSSTGELFF. The CDR3 DNA reads as TGCGCCAGCAGGTCGGGGTCGTCCACCGGGGAGCTGTTTTTT.

This clonotype turned up a few times. This chain joins TRBV5-1 and TRBJ2-7; either TRBD1 or TRBD2 may supply D (5 bases each). The CDR3 runs 13 residues. Between the trimmed V and J ends, which lost 4 bases and 6 bases, there was a span of 14 bases. Germline assignment: CDR1 SGHRS and CDR2 YFSETQ. CDR3 loop: CASSQIGGGEQYF. The CDR3 DNA is TGCGCCAGCAGCCAAATTGGTGGGGGCGAGCAGTACTTC.

The DNA of the CDR3 is TGTGCCAGCAGCCTAGCCCAGGGACTAGCGGGATCGTATGAGCAGTTCTTC. As protein: CASSLAQGLAGSYEQFF. The chain links TRBV28 to TRBJ2-1; 13 nucleotides align to TRBD2. The CDR3 covers 17 residues. CDR1 and CDR2 (germline): MDHEN, SYDVKM. Losses at the gene ends were 6 bases for V and 8 bases for J; bases not matched to a gene: 13.

This clonotype turned up a few times. The chain carries TRBV5-1 and TRBJ2-2, with 10 bases matching TRBD1. Germline V CDR1 and CDR2: SGHRS, YFSETQ. The length of the CDR3 is 16 residues. V lost 3 bases to trimming and J lost 2 bases; unmatched junction nucleotides: 4. The CDR3, as DNA: TGCGCCAGCAGCTCGGACAGGGGGAGCAACACCGGGGAGCTGTTTTTT. This codes for CASSSDRGSNTGELFF.

Many counts were recorded for this clonotype. The rearrangement links TRBV2 to TRBJ2-1; 9 bases fit TRBD2. CDR1 and CDR2 (germline): SNHLY, FYNNEI. V gave up 10 bases and J gave up 5 bases; unmatched junction bases: 6. The CDR3 totals 13 residues. The CDR3 DNA follows: TGTGCCACCAGGACTAGCGCGGACAATGAGCAGTTCTTC. Translation: CATRTSADNEQFF. The whole variable domain, remainder taken from reference TRBV2 and TRBJ2-1, is EPEVTQTPSHQVTQMGQEVILRCVPISNHLYFYWYRQILGQKVEFLVSFYNNEISEKSEIFDDQFSVERPDGSNFTLKIRSTKLEDSAMYFCATRTSADNEQFFGPGTRLTVL.

The chain employs TRBV12-3 or TRBV12-4 and TRBJ1-3, with a weak D call TRBD1 (5 bases). CDR3 size: 18 residues. V gave up 4 bases and J gave up 3 bases, with 22 bases separating them. CDR3 sequence: CASSSNRNPSVGGNTIYF. The CDR3 bases are TGTGCCAGCAGTTCCAACAGGAATCCCTCTGTCGGTGGAAACACCATATATTTT.

This clonotype was picked up a small number of times. The chain combines TRBV5-6 with TRBJ1-2, with 9 bases fitting TRBD1. The CDR3 runs to 13 residues. Looked up from germline, CDR1 is SGHDT and CDR2 is YYEEEE. J was trimmed by 10 bases and V by 4 bases; bases with no gene match: 8. The CDR3 DNA reads TGTGCCAGCAGCATACCGGGACAGGGCATCTACACCTTC. Translating it yields CASSIPGQGIYTF.

The V and J genes are TRBV25-1 and TRBJ2-3; 7 bases are shared with TRBD2. Germline V lookup: CDR1 MGHDK, CDR2 SYGVNS. The J segment lost 3 bases and the V segment lost 2 bases, leaving 8 bases of the junction unmatched. This CDR3 is built from 16 residues. The CDR3 here is CASSEMGGAGTDTQYF. DNA of the CDR3: TGTGCCAGCAGTGAAATGGGAGGGGCAGGGACAGATACGCAGTATTTT.

This clonotype occurred many times. The gene calls are TRBV12-3 or TRBV12-4 and TRBJ1-2; the D is unclear. The ends were cut back, 4 bases at V and 8 bases at J, with 8 bases in the middle. CDR3 size: 11 residues. CDR3 residues: CASSSSGGYTF. The DNA of the CDR3 is TGTGCCAGCAGTTCTTCCGGCGGCTACACCTTC.

Notes on this clonotype: A much more abundant neighbour one base away suggests this may be a read error. The chain employs TRBV7-2 and TRBJ2-1; D is unclear. Deletions cut 1 base from V and 1 base from J, with 11 bases between. CDR1 and CDR2 from the germline V gene are SGHTA and FQGNSA. This CDR3 is 16 amino acids long. CDR3 protein: CASSLGILRSYNEQFF. The CDR3 DNA is TGTGCCAGCAGCTTAGGTATCTTGAGGTCCTACAATGAGCAGTTCTTC.

This chain connects TRBV27 to TRBJ2-3; D is undetermined. CDR1 is MNHEY, CDR2 SMNVEV, per germline (reference sequence). With 6 bases removed from V and 4 bases from J, the gap between germline ends came to 11 bases. There are 13 residues in the CDR3. The CDR3 protein is CASSLLGPDTQYF. The CDR3 DNA follows: TGTGCCAGCAGCCTACTTGGTCCAGATACGCAGTATTTT.

The genes are TRBV9 and TRBJ2-3; no definite D call. The length of the CDR3 is 14 residues. Deletions cut 1 base from V and 3 bases from J, with 9 bases between. Germline V lookup: CDR1 SGDLS, CDR2 YYNGEE. The chain's CDR3 is CASSVFERTDTQYF. The CDR3 DNA reads as TGTGCCAGCAGCGTATTCGAGAGAACAGATACGCAGTATTTT.